The 7 T cell receptor beta chains below were found in one sample sequenced in a study of shared clonotypes between healthy human individuals. TCRdb keeps only in-frame clones here, not all; method: immunoSEQ multiplex PCR. The profile shows around 2.5 million clones, approximately 93% of them singletons. The sequencing sample was made of naive CD4+ T cells from PBMCs. Specified subset: CD45RA+ positively selected. Receptor source: a man between 18 and 29 years old in good health. Some clones in this sample may be carry-over from other donors' samples.

This clone was recorded only once. The chain combines TRBV19 with TRBJ1-2; a weak D match, TRBD1 (5 bases). Trimming removed 6 bases at V and 2 bases at J, with 10 bases between. The CDR3 runs to 13 residues. Germline lookup yields CDR1 LNHDA and CDR2 SQIVND (reference sequence). CDR3 in amino acids: CASSVTENYGYTF. The CDR3 DNA reads as TGTGCCAGTAGCGTGACAGAGAACTATGGCTACACCTTC.

The chain joins TRBV7-2 to TRBJ2-1; maybe TRBD1 (7 bases). The CDR3 extends over 15 amino acids. V was shortened by 4 bases and J by 8 bases, with 18 bases between the two germline ends. From germline, CDR1 is SGHTA and CDR2 FQGNSA. CDR3 protein: CASSSSGGGGDEQFF. The DNA of the CDR3 is TGTGCCAGCAGCTCCTCTGGAGGGGGCGGCGATGAGCAGTTCTTC. Variable domain in full (rest from reference TRBV7-2 and TRBJ2-1): GAGVSQSPSNKVTEKGKDVELRCDPISGHTALYWYRQSLGQGLEFLIYFQGNSAPDKSGLPSDRFSAERTGGSVSTLTIQRTQQEDSAVYLCASSSSGGGGDEQFFGPGTRLTVL.

The rearrangement uses TRBV25-1 and TRBJ2-7, with D perhaps TRBD1 (5 bases). The CDR3 sequence is 15 residues long. With 2 bases removed from V and 5 bases from J, the gap between germline ends came to 16 bases. CDR1 is MGHDK, CDR2 SYGVNS, per germline. The CDR3 protein is CASSEGEARTHEQYF. Written as DNA, the CDR3 is TGTGCCAGCAGTGAAGGCGAGGCTAGGACACACGAGCAGTACTTC.

V and J are TRBV20-1 and TRBJ1-1; D unclear. The CDR3 is 11 residues long. In germline, CDR1 is DFQATT, CDR2 SNEGSKA (reference sequence). Written as DNA, the CDR3 is TGCAGCCCCCAAGGGAACACTGAAGCTTTCTTT. Residues: CSPQGNTEAFF.

This clone was observed a single time. This CDR3 is also generated by other DNA sequences in the sample. V is TRBV5-1 and J is TRBJ1-3; no clear D gene. Trimming took off 2 bases at V and 0 bases at J, with 6 bases between the two ends. Germline V lookup: CDR1 SGHRS, CDR2 YFSETQ. This CDR3 region has 14 residues. The CDR3 loop is CASSFSGSGNTIYF. CDR3 nucleotide sequence: TGCGCCAGCAGCTTTTCGGGCTCTGGAAACACCATATATTTT.

V is TRBV28 and J is TRBJ1-6; possible D gene TRBD1, 6 bases. The CDR3 consists of 15 residues. Trimming cost V 6 bases and J 10 bases, with 19 bases left between them. Germline V gene sequence: CDR1 MDHEN, CDR2 SYDVKM. The CDR3 sequence: CASSPGGGLDSPLHF. DNA of the CDR3: TGTGCCAGCAGCCCCGGAGGGGGGCTGGACTCACCCCTCCACTTT.

The chain is built from TRBV9 and TRBJ1-5; D gene unclear. Trimming left V 0 bases short and J 0 bases short, with 10 bases between. The CDR3 is made up of 16 amino acids. Looked up from germline, CDR1 is SGDLS and CDR2 is YYNGEE. The CDR3 reads CASSVAWEDSNQPQHF. The CDR3 region has the DNA TGTGCCAGCAGCGTAGCGTGGGAAGATAGCAATCAGCCCCAGCATTTT. Variable domain in full (rest from reference TRBV9 and TRBJ1-5): DSGVTQTPKHLITATGQRVTLRCSPRSGDLSVYWYQQSLDQGLQFLIQYYNGEERAKGNILERFSAQQFPDLHSELNLSSLELGDSALYFCASSVAWEDSNQPQHFGDGTRLSIL.